One sample yielded the 29 T cell receptor beta chains listed below, sequenced in a study of T cells in Graves' hyperthyroidism and ophthalmopathy. RNA transcripts gave rise to amplified TCR beta CDR3 regions. Researchers ran a first-round RT-PCR on the TCR CDR3 using the HTBI primer set. TCRdb analysed the multiplex PCR reads with MiXCR anew, one entry per CDR3 protein. The sample lists a few hundred thousand distinct CDR3 sequences; less than 15% were seen once. Sequencing was performed on blood. The receptors come from a woman in her thirties or forties with Graves' hyperthyroidism that later progressed to Graves' ophthalmopathy.

This clonotype was detected many times. V and J are TRBV6-5 and TRBJ2-1; D may correspond to TRBD1 or TRBD2 (5 bases each). The CDR3 is 15 residues long. The germline V gene encodes CDR1 MNHEY and CDR2 SVGAGI. Trimming took off 2 bases at V and 4 bases at J, with 12 bases between the two ends. The CDR3 nucleotides read TGTGCCAGCAGTTACGGGGACGTCCGTTACAATGAGCAGTTCTTC. Translating it yields CASSYGDVRYNEQFF.

This clonotype was seen repeatedly, ten times or more. The V gene is TRBV11-2, the J gene TRBJ2-7; D remains unclear. There are 16 residues in the CDR3. CDR1 is SGHAT and CDR2 is FQNNGV in the germline V gene. Trimming shortened V by 0 bases and J by 1 base, and 13 bases separated the two germline ends. In DNA form, the CDR3 reads TGTGCCAGCAGCTTAGATTTCTGGCAGGCTTCCTACGAGCAGTACTTC. Translating gives CASSLDFWQASYEQYF.

There are a few counts of this clonotype. The chain carries TRBV15 and TRBJ2-3, with 8 bases aligning to TRBD2. V lost 3 bases, J lost 3 bases, and 8 bases stayed unmatched. The CDR3 is 16 amino acids. The germline CDR1 and CDR2 sequences are LNHNV and YYDKDF (reference sequence). The CDR3 protein is CATSSEIAGLTDTQYF. As DNA, the CDR3 is TGTGCCACCAGCAGTGAAATAGCGGGACTTACAGATACGCAGTATTTT.

This clonotype was seen at least ten times. V usage is TRBV6-1 and J usage is TRBJ2-1; perhaps D is TRBD1 or TRBD2 (5 bases each). V was shortened by 5 bases and J by 9 bases, with 23 bases between the two germline ends. Germline V gene lookup returns CDR1 MNHNS and CDR2 SASEGT. The CDR3 spans 16 residues. Here the CDR3 reads CASSPVRDGSWAEQFF. CDR3 sequence (DNA): TGTGCCAGCAGTCCAGTACGGGACGGCTCCTGGGCTGAGCAGTTCTTC.

This sequence joins TRBV20-1 and TRBJ1-1, with unresolved D. Germline V CDR1 and CDR2: DFQATT, SNEGSKA (reference sequence). Trimming pared 6 bases from V and 4 bases from J, leaving 12 bases between. The CDR3 runs 12 residues. CDR3 DNA sequence: TGCAGTGCCGAAAGGGTTAGCACTGAAGCTTTCTTT. This sequence encodes CSAERVSTEAFF.

The rearrangement uses TRBV20-1 and TRBJ1-3, with D possibly TRBD1 on 6 matching bases. Trimming took off 6 bases at V and 0 bases at J, with 12 bases between the two ends. The germline V gene has CDR1 DFQATT and CDR2 SNEGSKA (reference sequence). This CDR3 has 14 amino acids. The CDR3 sequence is CSAKDSHSGNTIYF. The CDR3 DNA follows: TGCAGTGCCAAGGACAGCCACTCTGGAAACACCATATATTTT.

This clonotype occurred many times. This chain joins TRBV11-2 and TRBJ1-1; no clear D. The CDR3 length is 16 residues. Germline CDR1 and CDR2: SGHAT and FQNNGV. V lost 4 bases and J 0 bases, leaving 15 bases between the germline ends. CDR3 protein: CASSSLPGPVNTEAFF. CDR3 DNA sequence: TGTGCCAGCAGCTCACTTCCGGGCCCGGTGAACACTGAAGCTTTCTTT.

This clonotype was counted many times. V and J are TRBV14 and TRBJ1-4; possibly TRBD1 for D (6 bases). V was clipped by 1 base and J by 0 bases, with 15 bases between them. The CDR3 has 18 amino acids. CDR1 is SGHDN and CDR2 is FVKESK in the germline V gene. CDR3 amino acids: CASSQGGQGNATNEKLFF. CDR3 coding DNA: TGTGCCAGCAGCCAAGGGGGGCAGGGGAATGCAACTAATGAAAAACTGTTTTTT.

This clonotype was seen ten or more times. The chain's CDR3 is CATSTYGLAGGETQYF. The CDR3 nucleotides are TGTGCCACCAGCACCTACGGACTAGCGGGAGGAGAGACCCAGTACTTC. This chain links TRBV15 with TRBJ2-5, with 14 bases identical to TRBD2. Germline loops: CDR1 LNHNV, CDR2 YYDKDF (reference sequence). V was clipped by 4 bases and J by 4 bases; unmatched bases: 5. The CDR3 runs to 16 residues.

There are many counts of this clonotype. The chain recombines TRBV12-3 or TRBV12-4 with TRBJ2-1, with 9 bases lining up with TRBD2. The CDR3 is made up of 14 amino acids. V shed 8 bases, J shed 7 bases, and the junction held 9 bases outside the gene matches. The CDR3 DNA reads TGTGCCAGCCAAGTAGCGGGAGAGAGTAATGAGCAGTTCTTC. Residues: CASQVAGESNEQFF.

This clonotype was counted a few times. The J gene is TRBJ1-5, the V gene TRBV20-1; 8 bases fit TRBD1. V gave up 0 bases and J gave up 3 bases; unmatched junction bases: 10. Germline assignment: CDR1 DFQATT and CDR2 SNEGSKA (reference sequence). The CDR3 runs 17 residues. The CDR3 nucleotides are TGCAGTGCTAGAGACGCCTCCTCGGGACAGGTCAATCAGCCCCAGCATTTT. This translates into CSARDASSGQVNQPQHF.

This clonotype appeared a few times. The rearrangement uses TRBV24-1 and TRBJ1-2; 8 nucleotides align to TRBD1. Germline V gene sequence: CDR1 KGHDR, CDR2 SFDVKD. The ends lost 3 bases at V and 7 bases at J; junction bases unmatched: 12. The CDR3 is made up of 16 amino acids. The CDR3 is CATSDKEPGGEGGYTF. The CDR3 DNA sequence: TGTGCCACCAGTGATAAGGAGCCAGGGGGCGAGGGTGGCTACACCTTC.

This clonotype was recorded many times. The J gene is TRBJ2-7, the V gene TRBV28, with TRBD1 as a possible D gene (5 bases). Germline V gene sequence: CDR1 MDHEN, CDR2 SYDVKM. Trimming took 3 bases from V and 3 from J, leaving 15 bases between them. The CDR3 covers 15 residues. The CDR3 reads CASSFQAGPLYEQYF. Here the CDR3 DNA reads TGTGCCAGCAGTTTCCAAGCAGGGCCCCTCTACGAGCAGTACTTC.

In regard to this clonotype: This may be a read error, as it is one base from a much larger clone. The chain has TRBV28 and TRBJ2-7; D unresolved. The CDR3 spans 14 residues. Germline lookup yields CDR1 MDHEN and CDR2 SYDVKM. With 6 bases removed from V and 4 bases from J, the gap between germline ends came to 16 bases. This chain's CDR3 is CASRERDGYYEQYF. CDR3 nucleotide sequence: TGTGCCAGCAGAGAGCGAGACGGATATTACGAGCAGTACTTC.

In this sample, this clonotype turned up many times. For the CDR3, the DNA is TGCGCCAGCAGCCAAGACGGGACTAGCGGGGGAGAGACCCAGTACTTC. Translated, it gives CASSQDGTSGGETQYF. This chain joins TRBV4-1 and TRBJ2-5; 14 nucleotides line up with TRBD2. V shed 0 bases, J shed 4 bases, and the junction held 1 base outside the gene matches. The CDR3 sequence is 16 residues long. CDR1 is MGHRA and CDR2 is YSYEKL in the germline V gene.

This clonotype was counted at least ten times. This CDR3 reads CASSLAGVAPGTEAFF. The CDR3, as DNA: TGTGCCAGCAGCTTGGCGGGGGTAGCTCCGGGCACTGAAGCTTTCTTT. The J gene is TRBJ1-1, the V gene TRBV7-2, with a possible D match to TRBD1 (5 bases). The CDR3 consists of 16 residues. Trimming shortened V by 3 bases and J by 4 bases, and 18 bases separated the two germline ends. Germline CDR1 and CDR2: SGHTA and FQGNSA. Together with reference TRBV7-2 and TRBJ1-1, the CDR3 gives the full variable domain: GAGVSQSPSNKVTEKGKDVELRCDPISGHTALYWYRQSLGQGLEFLIYFQGNSAPDKSGLPSDRFSAERTGGSVSTLTIQRTQQEDSAVYLCASSLAGVAPGTEAFFGQGTRLTVV.

Many counts were recorded for this clonotype. This CDR3 reads CASSLKRSLENSRDTQYF. Written as DNA, the CDR3 is TGTGCCAGCAGTCTAAAGCGGTCCTTAGAGAACTCCCGCGATACGCAGTATTTT. The chain recombines TRBV27 with TRBJ2-3; D possibly corresponds to TRBD2 (5 bases). The CDR3 consists of 18 residues. V was shortened by 5 bases and J by 6 bases, with 27 bases between the two germline ends. Germline CDR1 and CDR2: MNHEY and SMNVEV (reference sequence).

This clonotype was recorded many times. This chain links TRBV7-8 with TRBJ1-5; no clear D gene. CDR1 and CDR2 from the germline V gene are SGHVS and FQNEAQ. The ends were cut back, 2 bases at V and 3 bases at J, with 8 bases in the middle. CDR3 length equals 14 residues. CDR3: CASSLPGDNQPQHF. Written as DNA, the CDR3 is TGTGCCAGCAGCTTACCGGGTGACAATCAGCCCCAGCATTTT. Full variable domain (remainder filled in from reference TRBV7-8 and TRBJ1-5): GAGVSQSPRYKVAKRGQDVALRCDPISGHVSLFWYQQALGQGPEFLTYFQNEAQLDKSGLPSDRFFAERPEGSVSTLKIQRTQQEDSAVYLCASSLPGDNQPQHFGDGTRLSIL.

This clonotype appeared many times. J is TRBJ2-2 and V is TRBV6-1; the D gene is possibly TRBD2 (5 bases). The germline V and J ends were trimmed by 7 bases and 6 bases, with 15 bases remaining between them. Germline V gene sequence: CDR1 MNHNS, CDR2 SASEGT. The CDR3 sequence is 14 residues long. DNA of the CDR3: TGTGCCAGCATGGACTTTAAGGTTGCCGGGGAGCTGTTTTTT. Its translation is CASMDFKVAGELFF.

This clonotype has a handful of counts. This sequence joins TRBV5-5 and TRBJ2-2; 11 positions agree with TRBD1. CDR1 is SGHKS, CDR2 YYEKEE, per germline (reference sequence). V lost 2 bases and J lost 3; bases outside the gene matches: 9. This CDR3 spans 18 amino acids. The CDR3 DNA reads TGTGCCAGCAGCTTAGGACTTGGGGACAGGGGGTACACCGGGGAGCTGTTTTTT. Its protein is CASSLGLGDRGYTGELFF.

The chain has TRBV7-3 and TRBJ2-2; D not certain. CDR1 and CDR2 from the germline V gene are SGHTA and FQGTGA. With 5 bases removed from V and 7 bases from J, the gap between germline ends came to 11 bases. This CDR3 has 13 amino acids. DNA for the CDR3: TGTGCCAGCAGCCCGGTCGACGGCGGGGAGCTGTTTTTT. As protein: CASSPVDGGELFF.

This clonotype was seen ten or more times. The gene calls are TRBV29-1 and TRBJ2-4; the D is unclear. Germline CDR1 is SQVTM and CDR2 is ANQGSEA. V lost 5 bases and J lost 0, with 8 bases in between. This CDR3 region has 13 residues. In DNA, the CDR3 is TGCAGCGTTCTTACCCTAGCCAAAAACATTCAGTACTTC. It codes for CSVLTLAKNIQYF.

This clonotype was recorded at least ten times. The V gene is TRBV7-3, the J gene TRBJ2-7, with D possibly being TRBD1 or TRBD2 (5 bases each). The CDR3 has 13 residues. CDR1 SGHTA and CDR2 FQGTGA come from the germline V gene. V lost 3 bases and J lost 3, with 9 bases in between. CDR3 sequence (DNA): TGTGCCAGCAGCTTGGGACCCGACTACGAGCAGTACTTC. It yields the protein CASSLGPDYEQYF.

This clonotype showed up just a few times. This chain joins TRBV2 and TRBJ1-1; D perhaps matches TRBD1 (6 bases). The germline V gene has CDR1 SNHLY and CDR2 FYNNEI. This CDR3 contains 15 residues. V was trimmed by 5 bases and J by 3 bases, leaving 16 bases between them. The CDR3 protein is CASSPGRGPYTEAFF. DNA of the CDR3: TGTGCCAGCAGTCCCGGTCGGGGGCCTTACACTGAAGCTTTCTTT.

This clonotype was counted ten times or more. The gene calls are TRBV5-5 and TRBJ1-2, with a tentative D call TRBD1 (6 bases). CDR1 is SGHKS, CDR2 YYEKEE, per germline (reference sequence). Trimming removed 4 bases from V and 5 bases from J, with 21 bases in between. There are 16 residues in the CDR3. The CDR3 reads CASSLQSGALGYGYTF. In DNA, the CDR3 is TGTGCCAGCAGCCTGCAATCAGGGGCCCTGGGTTATGGCTACACCTTC. The entire variable domain, with the rest obtained from reference TRBV5-5 and TRBJ1-2, is as follows: DAGVTQSPTHLIKTRGQQVTLRCSPISGHKSVSWYQQVLGQGPQFIFQYYEKEERGRGNFPDRFSARQFPNYSSELNVNALLLGDSALYLCASSLQSGALGYGYTFGSGTRLTVV.

This clonotype was recorded many times. The V and J genes are TRBV28 and TRBJ1-5; D unclear. CDR1 and CDR2 (germline): MDHEN, SYDVKM. The CDR3 is 14 amino acids. V gave up 8 bases and J gave up 0 bases, with 11 bases separating them. CDR3 loop: CASQARHSNQPQHF. CDR3 sequence (DNA): TGTGCCAGCCAGGCGCGGCATAGCAATCAGCCCCAGCATTTT.

The rearrangement links TRBV20-1 to TRBJ2-1; 8 bases align to TRBD2. After removal of 5 bases from V and 6 bases from J, the junction contained 15 bases not matched to a gene. CDR1 is DFQATT and CDR2 is SNEGSKA in the germline V gene (reference sequence). The CDR3 is 16 amino acids. The CDR3 DNA follows: TGCAGTGCTGAAGGGGCTAGCGGGCGAGTACTCAATGAGCAGTTCTTC. It is translated as CSAEGASGRVLNEQFF.

This clonotype was seen ten or more times. The chain links TRBV11-2 to TRBJ2-7; no reliable D call. This CDR3 has 12 residues. Trimming shortened V by 1 base and J by 5 bases, and 6 bases separated the two germline ends. The germline V gene encodes CDR1 SGHAT and CDR2 FQNNGV. The CDR3 nucleotides read TGTGCCAGCAGCTTAGTAGGGAACGAGCAGTACTTC. This translates into CASSLVGNEQYF.

This chain joins TRBV20-1 and TRBJ2-1, with TRBD2 as a possible D gene (6 bases). Germline-derived CDR1 and CDR2 are DFQATT and SNEGSKA (reference sequence). V shed 0 bases and J shed 0 bases, with 12 bases lying between them. The CDR3 is made up of 16 amino acids. CDR3 DNA sequence: TGCAGTGCTAGAGATCACGGTAGCGGCTCCTACAATGAGCAGTTCTTC. Its translation is CSARDHGSGSYNEQFF.